This entry lists 24 T cell receptor beta chains sequenced from one sample in a study of T cell responses to AZD1222 COVID-19 vaccine. The repertoire was sequenced with immunoSEQ multiplex PCR; TCRdb's copy has only in-frame clones and lacks some. The data hold 120,000 or so clones, with around 92% observed a single time. The sequences come from peripheral blood, collected on day 0 of AZD1222 vaccination. These receptors came from an adult in good health.

The chain joins TRBV5-1 to TRBJ2-7; the D gene could be TRBD1 or TRBD2 (6 bases each). From germline, CDR1 is SGHRS and CDR2 YFSETQ. V dropped 2 bases and J dropped 7 bases, with 16 bases sitting between them. This CDR3 comprises 14 residues. The CDR3 DNA reads TGCGCCAGCAGCTTTTCGGGGGCCGCGGGGGAGCAGTACTTC. Amino acids: CASSFSGAAGEQYF.

This chain joins TRBV19 and TRBJ2-5; 10 bases align to TRBD2. The length of the CDR3 is 17 residues. Germline CDR1 and CDR2: LNHDA and SQIVND (reference sequence). V was clipped by 3 bases and J by 7 bases; unmatched bases: 14. Here the CDR3 reads CASSMRLAGEQGGTQYF. The CDR3 nucleotides read TGTGCCAGTAGTATGAGGCTAGCGGGAGAACAAGGTGGGACCCAGTACTTC.

The rearrangement links TRBV6-5 to TRBJ2-3, with TRBD1 identical over 7 bases. CDR1 MNHEY and CDR2 SVGAGI come from the germline V gene. Trimming took 2 bases from V and 2 from J; bases not matched to a gene: 7. The CDR3 has 16 amino acids. The CDR3 nucleotides read TGTGCCAGCAGTTACGGGGACAGCTTTTTCACAGATACGCAGTATTTT. Translating gives CASSYGDSFFTDTQYF.

The chain uses TRBV11-1 and TRBJ1-1; TRBD1 aligns across 7 bases. The germline V gene has CDR1 SGHAT and CDR2 FQDESV (reference sequence). The CDR3 loop spans 11 amino acids. V lost 5 bases to trimming and J lost 6 bases; unmatched junction nucleotides: 0. CDR3: CASSGTAEAFF. DNA of the CDR3: TGTGCCAGCAGCGGGACAGCTGAAGCTTTCTTT. Complete variable domain (other parts from reference TRBV11-1 and TRBJ1-1): EAEVAQSPRYKITEKSQAVAFWCDPISGHATLYWYRQILGQGPELLVQFQDESVVDDSQLPKDRFSAERLKGVDSTLKIQPAELGDSAMYLCASSGTAEAFFGQGTRLTVV.

The J gene is TRBJ2-1, the V gene TRBV9; D assignment may be TRBD1 or TRBD2 (6 bases each). The CDR3 length is 16 residues. Per germline, CDR1 SGDLS and CDR2 YYNGEE. V gave up 3 bases and J gave up 5 bases, with 18 bases separating them. The CDR3 nucleotides are TGTGCCAGCAGCGGAAGGGGACCGGGGGACAACAATGAGCAGTTCTTC. The encoded protein is CASSGRGPGDNNEQFF. The entire variable domain, with the rest obtained from reference TRBV9 and TRBJ2-1, is as follows: DSGVTQTPKHLITATGQRVTLRCSPRSGDLSVYWYQQSLDQGLQFLIQYYNGEERAKGNILERFSAQQFPDLHSELNLSSLELGDSALYFCASSGRGPGDNNEQFFGPGTRLTVL.

The rearrangement joins TRBV5-1 to TRBJ2-4; perhaps TRBD1 as D (5 bases). Trimming took off 0 bases at V and 3 bases at J, with 16 bases between the two ends. The germline V gene has CDR1 SGHRS and CDR2 YFSETQ. The CDR3 extends over 17 amino acids. The CDR3 sequence is CASSLALPDRYKNIQYF. CDR3 nucleotides: TGCGCCAGCAGCTTGGCCTTACCCGACAGATACAAAAACATTCAGTACTTC.

The chain carries TRBV5-5 and TRBJ2-1, with D possibly matching TRBD1 (6 bases). V was trimmed by 2 bases and J by 0 bases, leaving 12 bases between them. CDR3 length equals 16 residues. The germline V gene has CDR1 SGHKS and CDR2 YYEKEE (reference sequence). The CDR3 DNA reads as TGTGCCAGCAGCTTAGGGGACACCGTCTCCTACAATGAGCAGTTCTTC. This translates into CASSLGDTVSYNEQFF.

J is TRBJ2-1 and V is TRBV18; TRBD2 matches at 11 bases. Germline V gene sequence: CDR1 KGHSH, CDR2 LQKENI. J lost 7 bases, V lost 0 bases, and 5 bases had no gene match. CDR3 length: 16 residues. The CDR3: CASSPPLAGGQNEQFF. The CDR3 DNA sequence: TGTGCCAGCTCACCACCCCTAGCGGGAGGTCAGAATGAGCAGTTCTTC.

The chain uses TRBV3-1 (or the pseudogene TRBV3-2) and TRBJ2-3; 10 bases match TRBD2. Germline loops: CDR1 LGHDT, CDR2 YNNKEL (reference sequence). Trimming removed 4 bases from V and 1 base from J; junction bases left unmatched: 11. This CDR3 region has 18 residues. Written as DNA, the CDR3 is TGTGCCAGCAGCCCAGGGACTAGCGCTACCAAACGCACAGATACGCAGTATTTT. This encodes CASSPGTSATKRTDTQYF.

The J gene is TRBJ1-6, the V gene TRBV4-2, with D uncertain. The CDR3 runs 17 residues. Germline assignment: CDR1 LGHNA and CDR2 YNFKEQ. V lost 1 base and J lost 7, with 17 bases in between. The chain's CDR3 is CASSQALGEGRNSPLHF. The CDR3 nucleotides are TGTGCCAGCAGCCAAGCTCTCGGGGAGGGAAGGAATTCACCCCTCCACTTT.

This clone was seen a single time. The V call is TRBV24-1, the J call TRBJ2-1, with 9 bases lining up with TRBD2. V lost 3 bases, J lost 8 bases, and 10 bases stayed unmatched. Germline V gene data show CDR1 as KGHDR and CDR2 as SFDVKD. This CDR3 comprises 16 residues. DNA for the CDR3: TGTGCCACCAGTGATCCCTATTTAGCGGGAGTGGATGAGCAGTTCTTC. It is translated as CATSDPYLAGVDEQFF.

The genes are TRBV29-1 and TRBJ2-1; perhaps TRBD1 as D (5 bases). The CDR3 consists of 13 residues. Germline lookup yields CDR1 SQVTM and CDR2 ANQGSEA. The V end was cut by 5 bases, the J end by 3 bases, with 11 bases between. The CDR3: CSVTPTDYNEQFF. DNA of the CDR3: TGCAGCGTTACCCCGACAGACTACAATGAGCAGTTCTTC.

The CDR3 region is CASSRGYSNQPQHF. CDR3 coding DNA: TGTGCCAGCAGCCGCGGGTATAGCAATCAGCCCCAGCATTTT. This sequence joins TRBV5-6 and TRBJ1-5; D unclear. With 4 bases removed from V and 0 bases from J, the gap between germline ends came to 8 bases. This CDR3 has 14 residues. Germline CDR1 is SGHDT and CDR2 is YYEEEE.

The chain couples TRBV18 to TRBJ2-7, with TRBD2 identical over 14 bases. CDR1 is KGHSH, CDR2 LQKENI, per germline. This CDR3 contains 16 residues. J was trimmed by 0 bases and V by 6 bases; bases with no gene match: 4. The CDR3 region is CASSLGTSGSSYEQYF. As DNA, the CDR3 is TGTGCCAGCTCCCTTGGGACTAGCGGGAGCTCCTACGAGCAGTACTTC.

This clone has just one count. The gene calls are TRBV3-1 (or the pseudogene TRBV3-2) and TRBJ2-1, with D tentatively TRBD1 (6 bases). The length of the CDR3 is 14 residues. V gave up 6 bases and J gave up 7 bases, with 16 bases separating them. CDR1 and CDR2 (germline): LGHDT, YNNKEL (reference sequence). The CDR3 reads CASSGRVRGNEQFF. CDR3 sequence (DNA): TGTGCCAGCAGTGGAAGAGTCAGGGGAAATGAGCAGTTCTTC.

The chain joins TRBV28 to TRBJ2-1; 7 bases align to TRBD2. The length of the CDR3 is 16 residues. The germline CDR1 and CDR2 sequences are MDHEN and SYDVKM. V shed 5 bases, J shed 2 bases, and the junction held 9 bases outside the gene matches. CDR3 protein: CASSAPLSGTYNEQFF. DNA for the CDR3: TGTGCCAGCAGTGCTCCTCTGAGCGGGACCTACAATGAGCAGTTCTTC.

V usage is TRBV7-9 and J usage is TRBJ2-5, with D tentatively TRBD1 (6 bases). V was shortened by 6 bases and J by 5 bases, with 16 bases between the two germline ends. Germline CDR1 is SEHNR and CDR2 is FQNEAQ (reference sequence). This CDR3 comprises 14 residues. DNA of the CDR3: TGTGCCAGCAGGGACCAGGGGTTGGGGGAGACCCAGTACTTC. It yields the protein CASRDQGLGETQYF.

The chain couples TRBV6-1 to TRBJ1-5; 8 bases are shared with TRBD1. CDR3 size: 16 residues. Trimming removed 4 bases from V and 5 bases from J; junction bases left unmatched: 10. Germline V gene sequence: CDR1 MNHNS, CDR2 SASEGT. In DNA, the CDR3 is TGTGCCAGCAGTGTGGGGACAGGCTTATCCTATCAGCCCCAGCATTTT. Protein: CASSVGTGLSYQPQHF.

The chain carries TRBV6-1 and TRBJ1-4; D is uncertain. Trimming shortened V by 3 bases and J by 2 bases, and 10 bases separated the two germline ends. Germline CDR1 and CDR2: MNHNS and SASEGT. The CDR3 extends over 15 amino acids. As DNA, the CDR3 is TGTGCCAGCAGTGATTTGGGTGTGACTAATGAAAAACTGTTTTTT. This gives the protein CASSDLGVTNEKLFF.

The V call is TRBV6-1, the J call TRBJ2-5; D not resolved. The CDR3 covers 12 residues. Germline lookup yields CDR1 MNHNS and CDR2 SASEGT. V was trimmed by 3 bases and J by 5 bases, leaving 7 bases between them. CDR3 coding DNA: TGTGCCAGCAGTGAGACGTGGGAGACCCAGTACTTC. This gives the protein CASSETWETQYF.

This rearrangement joins TRBV4-2 to TRBJ1-6; the D is unclear. There are 16 residues in the CDR3. The germline gives CDR1 LGHNA, CDR2 YNFKEQ. Between the trimmed V and J ends, which lost 1 base and 10 bases, there was a span of 17 bases. The DNA of the CDR3 is TGTGCCAGCAGCCAAGTTGCGAGACAAGGCCAGTCACCCCTCCACTTT. Protein: CASSQVARQGQSPLHF.

Note on this clone: The DNA is omitted, as the CDR3 cannot be located on it reliably, and the CDR3 follows TCRdb's listing. This chain connects TRBV6-5 to TRBJ2-1. Termini included, the CDR3 measures 12 amino acids. The germline V gene has CDR1 MNHEY and CDR2 SVGAGI. CDR3: CASSFGAGEQFF.

The chain recombines TRBV7-3 with TRBJ1-1; TRBD1 is a possible D gene (5 bases). The length of the CDR3 is 13 residues. The germline CDR1 and CDR2 sequences are SGHTA and FQGTGA. The ends were cut back, 5 bases at V and 6 bases at J, with 13 bases in the middle. The CDR3 spells CASSTLQGSEAFF. CDR3 in DNA: TGTGCCAGCAGCACCCTCCAGGGCTCTGAAGCTTTCTTT.

The gene calls are TRBV18 and TRBJ1-1; D gene uncertain. V was trimmed by 3 bases and J by 5 bases, leaving 10 bases between them. The CDR3 is 13 residues long. Germline CDR1 reads KGHSH; CDR2 reads LQKENI. CDR3 residues: CASSPLLGTEAFF. The CDR3 nucleotides are TGTGCCAGCTCACCCCTCCTGGGGACTGAAGCTTTCTTT.